This T cell receptor (beta chain) was recovered during a study of a mutant IDH1 vaccine in newly diagnosed glioma (dated by TCRdb to the early 2020s). The study in broad terms: Of the 30 to 35 patients who were treated, about 60% were male and about 40% were female, and the mean age was around 40 years. Before enrollment, most patients had been given radiochemotherapy with temozolomide as standard therapy, while the rest had received either radiotherapy alone or temozolomide alone. Six visits were used for peripheral blood collection: V03 (baseline), V05, V07, V10, V12 and V13. For exploratory analyses, 25 treated patients had longitudinal TCRB deep sequencing done wherever samples were available.

To prepare the library, the immunoSEQ multiplex PCR assay was applied. Following the manufacturer's protocol, the hsTCRB Kit was used to amplify rearranged TCR beta chain sequences. Sequencing of TCRB libraries was carried out on an Illumina MiSeq. From the authors' description of their analysis: The proprietary platform of the kit vendor was used for demultiplexing, trimming and gene mapping. TCRdb obtained this table from immuneACCESS and retained in-frame rearrangements with V and J assigned. These tables miss some clones; where compared with another copy, unresolved V genes account for less than half of the shortfall, and the remainder is unexplained. The V and J calls and clone size were taken over from that table, and D and trimming were inferred from the DNA. Here the sample has about 70,000 clones; 83% occur a single time. The ten largest clones take up about 4.5% of the sample. The time point tag for this specimen amounts to: baseline, week 1 (first vaccination visit). Taken with the paper, the label for treatment or condition translates to: pre-vaccination baseline after standard-of-care therapy. The donors had newly diagnosed IDH1-mutant astrocytomas of WHO grade 3 or 4 that showed loss of nuclear ATRX. The samples were drawn from NOA16, a multicentre, single-arm, open-label phase I trial in Germany that tested a mutant IDH1 peptide vaccine in humans for the first time. For immunogenicity testing, the blood drawn at visit V03 was used as the baseline sample. Genomic DNA for TCRB sequencing was isolated from EDTA blood with the DNeasy Blood and Tissue Kit.

From the cysteine up to the phenylalanine, the CDR3 has a length of 15 residues. CDR3 DNA only is kept here, 45 bases in frame from base 1. The CDR1 and CDR2 encoded by the germline V gene are MGHRA and YSYEKL. V loses 0 bases of germline sequence and J loses 4 bases, and the interval between the two ends is 12 bases. For this clone: Its specific antigen is unknown. Base qualities are not provided; no much larger clone lies one nucleotide away.

General study outcomes and caveats: Pseudoprogression appeared unrelated to alterations in the top peripheral T cell clonotypes detected by TCRB sequencing. Immune responses induced by the vaccine were seen in approximately 93% of patients across multiple MHC alleles. The authors noted that analyses of patient blood samples could not be reproduced because of sample limitations. Selection of PBMC samples for TCRB deep sequencing was based on availability.

The source is a woman aged 18 to 35 with glioma. Some clones in this sample may be carry-over from other donors' samples. The V and J genes are TRBV4-1 and TRBJ1-2, with no confidently assigned D gene. This specimen consisted of peripheral blood mononuclear cells (PBMCs), obtained from a glioma patient treated with radiotherapy, temozolomide or both. The sequenced DNA: TGCGCCAGCAGCCAAGATGGTCGAGGCACCTATGGCTACACCTTC. Its translation reads: CASSQDGRGTYGYTF.